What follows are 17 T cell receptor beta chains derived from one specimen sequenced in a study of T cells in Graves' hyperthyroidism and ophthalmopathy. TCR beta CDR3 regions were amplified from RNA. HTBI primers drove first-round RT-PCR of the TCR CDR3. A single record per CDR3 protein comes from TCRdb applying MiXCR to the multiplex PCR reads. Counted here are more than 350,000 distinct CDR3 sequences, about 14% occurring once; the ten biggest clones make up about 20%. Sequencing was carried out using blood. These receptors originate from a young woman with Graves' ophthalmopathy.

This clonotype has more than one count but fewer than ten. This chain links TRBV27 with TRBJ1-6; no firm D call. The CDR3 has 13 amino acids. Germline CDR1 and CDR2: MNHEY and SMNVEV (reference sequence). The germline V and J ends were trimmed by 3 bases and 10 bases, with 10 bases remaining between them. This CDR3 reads CASSFSPQSPLHF. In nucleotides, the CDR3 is TGTGCCAGCAGTTTCTCCCCTCAATCACCCCTCCACTTT.

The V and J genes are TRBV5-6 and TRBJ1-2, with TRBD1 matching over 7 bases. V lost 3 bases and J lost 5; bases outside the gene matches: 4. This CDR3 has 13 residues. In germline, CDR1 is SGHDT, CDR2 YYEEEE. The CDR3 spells CASSSQGKYGYTF. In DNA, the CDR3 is TGTGCCAGCAGCTCACAGGGGAAGTATGGCTACACCTTC.

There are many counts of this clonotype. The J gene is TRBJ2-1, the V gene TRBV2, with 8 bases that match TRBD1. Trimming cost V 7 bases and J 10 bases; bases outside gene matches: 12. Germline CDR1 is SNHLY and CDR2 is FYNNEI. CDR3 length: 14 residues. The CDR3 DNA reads TGTGCCAGCACCCTAGGACAGGGATTAGGAGAGCAGTTCTTC. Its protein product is CASTLGQGLGEQFF.

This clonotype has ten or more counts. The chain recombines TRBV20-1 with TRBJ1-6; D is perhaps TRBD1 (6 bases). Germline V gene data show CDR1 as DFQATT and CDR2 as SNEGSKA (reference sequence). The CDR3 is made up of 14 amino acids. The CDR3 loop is CCVRGLSENSPLHF. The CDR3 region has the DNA TGCTGCGTACGGGGGCTCAGTGAGAATTCACCCCTCCACTTT.

The CDR3, as DNA: TGTGCCAGCAGTTTGACGGGAGTCCAAGAGACCCAGTACTTC. It translates to CASSLTGVQETQYF. The genes are TRBV12-3 or TRBV12-4 and TRBJ2-5; TRBD2 is a possible D gene (6 bases). The CDR3 covers 14 residues. V shed 3 bases and J shed 1 base, with 9 bases lying between them.

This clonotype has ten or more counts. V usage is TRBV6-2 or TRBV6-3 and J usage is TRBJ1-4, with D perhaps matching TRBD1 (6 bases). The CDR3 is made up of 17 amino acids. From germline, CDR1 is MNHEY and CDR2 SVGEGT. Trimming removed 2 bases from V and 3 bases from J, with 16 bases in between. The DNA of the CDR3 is TGTGCCAGCAGTTACGACGGACAGAATTCACCTAATGAAAAACTGTTTTTT. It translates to CASSYDGQNSPNEKLFF.

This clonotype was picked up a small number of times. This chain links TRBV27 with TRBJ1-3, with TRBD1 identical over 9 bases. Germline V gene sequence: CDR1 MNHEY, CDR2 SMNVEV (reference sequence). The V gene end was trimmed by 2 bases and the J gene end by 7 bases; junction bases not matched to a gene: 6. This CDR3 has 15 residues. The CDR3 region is CASSLGTGRRNTIYF. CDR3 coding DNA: TGTGCCAGCAGTTTAGGGACAGGGAGACGTAACACCATATATTTT.

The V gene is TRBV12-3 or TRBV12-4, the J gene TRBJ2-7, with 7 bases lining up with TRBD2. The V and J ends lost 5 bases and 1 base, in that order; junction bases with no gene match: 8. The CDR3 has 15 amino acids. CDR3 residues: CASSAGSGPSYEQYF. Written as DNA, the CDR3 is TGTGCCAGCAGTGCCGGTAGCGGGCCGTCCTACGAGCAGTACTTC.

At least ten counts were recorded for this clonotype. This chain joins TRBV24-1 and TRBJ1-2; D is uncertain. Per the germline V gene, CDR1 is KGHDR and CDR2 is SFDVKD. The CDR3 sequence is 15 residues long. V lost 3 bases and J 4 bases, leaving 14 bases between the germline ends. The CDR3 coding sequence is TGTGCCACCAGTGATCCCCGGTTAGGTGCCTATGGCTACACCTTC. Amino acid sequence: CATSDPRLGAYGYTF.

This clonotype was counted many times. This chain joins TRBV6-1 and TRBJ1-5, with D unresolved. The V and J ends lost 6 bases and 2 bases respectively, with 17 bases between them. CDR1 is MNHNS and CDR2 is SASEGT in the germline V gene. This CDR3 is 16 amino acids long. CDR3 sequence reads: CASSPLMTRGNQPQHF. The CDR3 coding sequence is TGTGCCAGCAGCCCCCTGATGACGCGCGGCAATCAGCCCCAGCATTTT.

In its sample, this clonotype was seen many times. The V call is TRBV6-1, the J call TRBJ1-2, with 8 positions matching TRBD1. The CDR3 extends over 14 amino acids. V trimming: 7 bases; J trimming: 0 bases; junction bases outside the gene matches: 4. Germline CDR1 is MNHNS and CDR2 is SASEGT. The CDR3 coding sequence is TGTGCCAGCAAAAGACAGGGGTCTAACTATGGCTACACCTTC. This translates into CASKRQGSNYGYTF.

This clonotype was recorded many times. The CDR3 reads CASSLGGREPQHF. For the CDR3, the DNA is TGTGCCAGCAGCTTAGGAGGAAGGGAGCCCCAGCATTTT. The V and J genes are TRBV11-2 and TRBJ1-5; D uncertain. The germline CDR1 and CDR2 sequences are SGHAT and FQNNGV. Trimming took 1 base from V and 8 from J, leaving 9 bases between them. This CDR3 contains 13 residues.

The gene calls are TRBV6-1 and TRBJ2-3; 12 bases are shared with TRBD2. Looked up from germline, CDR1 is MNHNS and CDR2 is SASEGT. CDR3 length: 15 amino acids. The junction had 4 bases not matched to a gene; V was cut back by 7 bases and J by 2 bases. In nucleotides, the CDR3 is TGTGCCAGCACACGACTAGCGGGGGACACAGATACGCAGTATTTT. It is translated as CASTRLAGDTDTQYF.

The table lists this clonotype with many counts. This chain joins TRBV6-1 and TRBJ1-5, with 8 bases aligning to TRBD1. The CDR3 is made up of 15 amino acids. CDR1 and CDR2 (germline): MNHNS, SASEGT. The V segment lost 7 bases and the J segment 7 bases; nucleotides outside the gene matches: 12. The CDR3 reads CASTTLGQGEQPQHF. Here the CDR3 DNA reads TGTGCCAGCACCACCCTCGGACAGGGCGAACAGCCCCAGCATTTT.

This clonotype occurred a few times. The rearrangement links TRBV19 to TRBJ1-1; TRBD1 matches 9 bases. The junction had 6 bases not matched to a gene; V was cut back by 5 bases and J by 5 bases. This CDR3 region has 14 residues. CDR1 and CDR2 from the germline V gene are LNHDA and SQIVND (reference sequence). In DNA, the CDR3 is TGTGCCAGTAGTCCCTGGGACAGGGATACTGAAGCTTTCTTT. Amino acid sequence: CASSPWDRDTEAFF.

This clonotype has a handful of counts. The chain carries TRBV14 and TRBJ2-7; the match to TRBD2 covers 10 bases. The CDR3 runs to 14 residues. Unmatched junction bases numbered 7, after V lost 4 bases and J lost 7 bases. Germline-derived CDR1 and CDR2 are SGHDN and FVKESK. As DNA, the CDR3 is TGTGCCAGCAGCCCCCAGGGACTAGCGAGGGAGCAGTACTTC. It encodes CASSPQGLAREQYF.

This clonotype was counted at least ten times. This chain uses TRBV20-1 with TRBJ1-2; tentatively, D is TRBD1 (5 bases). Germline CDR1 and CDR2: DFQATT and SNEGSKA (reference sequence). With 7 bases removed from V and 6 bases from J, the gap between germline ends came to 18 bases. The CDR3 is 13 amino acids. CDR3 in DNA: TGCAGTGGCCTGCCGGGGCCCGACGATGGCTACACCTTC. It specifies CSGLPGPDDGYTF.